There are a few counts of the clone carrying this T cell receptor beta chain. The target antigen is unknown. The data derive from a study of identical twins. Study outcomes and limitations: Out-of-frame alpha sequences shared between twins exhibited an excess of low generation probability. Without tracking the same donors, conclusions rested on cross-sectional statistical analysis.

TCRdb passed the 5' RACE reads through MiXCR, listing each CDR3 protein once. The sample holds 200,000 to 250,000 distinct CDR3 sequences, 8% to 11% seen once. Healthy Caucasians provided all donations. Looked up from germline, CDR1 is SGHRS and CDR2 is YFSETQ. This CDR3 is built from 13 residues. V trimming: 8 bases; J trimming: 8 bases; junction bases outside the gene matches: 3. This chain connects TRBV5-1 to TRBJ1-6; 11 bases match TRBD1. The TCR comes from a man aged 50-59 years in good health. The sample was memory T cells sorted from blood. CDR3 coding DNA: TGCGCCAGTACGGACAGGGGGCATTCACCCCTCCACTTT. Translated, it gives CASTDRGHSPLHF.